These 8 T cell receptor beta chains originate from one sample sequenced in a study of CXCR3-negative and CXCR3-positive naive CD8 T cells. UMI labels and 5' RACE were used to prepare the TRB cDNA libraries. TCRdb processed the 5' RACE reads again and assigns one entry to each CDR3 protein, with no DNA. The repertoire shows about 40,000 distinct CDR3 sequences; the top ten hold approximately 7.7%. The sample comprised memory CD8+ T cells from blood. These receptors all come from a human donor in good health. Some clones in this sample may be carry-over from other donors' samples.

The V gene is TRBV27, the J gene TRBJ2-5; with no DNA, the TCRdb D assignment of TRBD1 cannot be verified. Germline V gives CDR1 MNHEY, CDR2 SMNVEV (reference sequence). CDR3 length equals 15 residues. Here the CDR3 reads CASSSPGGAQETQYF.

The V gene is TRBV29-1, the J gene TRBJ1-1. Germline values: CDR1 SQVTM, CDR2 ANQGSEA. CDR3 size: 13 residues. The CDR3 sequence is CSVSPVMNTEAFF.

J is TRBJ2-1 and V is TRBV29-1; TCRdb reports TRBD1, a call that lacks DNA to check it against. CDR3 length equals 14 residues. The germline gives CDR1 SQVTM, CDR2 ANQGSEA. The CDR3 region is CTTDPGTGDNEQFF.

The V gene is TRBV7-9, the J gene TRBJ2-1; the D gene TCRdb calls, TRBD1, cannot be checked with no DNA. The V gene's germline CDR1 is SEHNR and CDR2 FQNEAQ (reference sequence). This CDR3 spans 15 amino acids. CDR3 residues: CASSLIRPRYNEQFF. The full variable domain, its missing parts supplied by reference TRBV7-9 and TRBJ2-1, is DTGVSQNPRHKITKRGQNVTFRCDPISEHNRLYWYRQTLGQGPEFLTYFQNEAQLEKSRLLSDRFSAERPKGSFSTLEIQRTEQGDSAMYLCASSLIRPRYNEQFFGPGTRLTVL.

The chain uses TRBV12-3 or TRBV12-4 and TRBJ2-2. The CDR3 has 14 residues. The CDR3 region is CASSYRLSTGELFF.

The rearrangement links TRBV29-1 to TRBJ2-1; the TCRdb call, TRBD2, lacks DNA for checking. The germline V gene has CDR1 SQVTM and CDR2 ANQGSEA. The CDR3 spans 14 residues. CDR3 region: CSETSGGASDEQFF.

The V call is TRBV7-8, the J call TRBJ2-7; TCRdb's assignment of TRBD2 cannot be checked, as there is no DNA. This CDR3 is 13 amino acids long. Germline loops: CDR1 SGHVS, CDR2 FQNEAQ. The CDR3 here is CAIAGGRSYEQYF.

The chain employs TRBV27 and TRBJ2-7; TCRdb lists TRBD1, though no DNA is available to test this call. The CDR3 is 14 residues long. Germline CDR1 and CDR2: MNHEY and SMNVEV (reference sequence). CDR3 amino acids: CASSFRGANYEQYF.